A single sample is the source of the 17 T cell receptor beta chains below, sequenced in a study of blood T cell repertoires in COVID-19. Generated by immunoSEQ multiplex PCR, the TCRdb table keeps only in-frame clones and is missing some. The sample yields about 90,000 clones, 81% seen once. Specimen: peripheral blood. These receptors were collected from a man older than 75 with active or convalescent COVID-19.

The V and J genes are TRBV7-2 and TRBJ2-7; D might be TRBD2 (6 bases). The germline V gene encodes CDR1 SGHTA and CDR2 FQGNSA. The CDR3 has 14 amino acids. V was trimmed by 3 bases and J by 4 bases, leaving 13 bases between them. In DNA, the CDR3 is TGTGCCAGCAGCTTCTGGGGGGAACAGTACGAGCAGTACTTC. Translation: CASSFWGEQYEQYF.

This clone was picked up a small number of times. CDR3 loop: CAALLGGAIENTEAFF. Here the CDR3 DNA reads TGTGCCGCCCTCCTGGGGGGGGCCATAGAAAACACTGAAGCTTTCTTT. The chain joins TRBV28 to TRBJ1-1; TRBD1 might be the D (6 bases). Germline lookup yields CDR1 MDHEN and CDR2 SYDVKM. The CDR3 runs to 16 residues. The V gene lost 11 bases and the J gene lost 2 bases, with 24 bases spanning the gap.

The chain employs TRBV5-4 and TRBJ1-1; 9 nucleotides align to TRBD1. The V gene's germline CDR1 is SGHNT and CDR2 YYREEE (reference sequence). This CDR3 is built from 17 residues. The V gene end was trimmed by 4 bases and the J gene end by 0 bases; junction bases not matched to a gene: 10. CDR3 coding DNA: TGTGCCAGCAGCAAAGGAGGACAGGGGCGCCTGAACACTGAAGCTTTCTTT. Translated, it gives CASSKGGQGRLNTEAFF.

The chain uses TRBV27 and TRBJ1-1; D possibly corresponds to TRBD1 (5 bases). This CDR3 has 14 residues. The V gene's germline CDR1 is MNHEY and CDR2 SMNVEV (reference sequence). V lost 5 bases and J 0 bases, leaving 10 bases between the germline ends. The CDR3 DNA follows: TGTGCCAGCAGTCCCCAGGGTTTGAACACTGAAGCTTTCTTT. This sequence encodes CASSPQGLNTEAFF.

The rearrangement links TRBV9 to TRBJ2-1; weak D call: TRBD2 (6 bases). With 0 bases removed from V and 2 bases from J, the gap between germline ends came to 12 bases. The CDR3 covers 16 residues. Germline CDR1 and CDR2: SGDLS and YYNGEE. The CDR3 protein is CASSVGAGRAYNEQFF. Written as DNA, the CDR3 is TGTGCCAGCAGCGTAGGGGCGGGGCGGGCCTACAATGAGCAGTTCTTC.

This chain joins TRBV27 and TRBJ2-3; 8 nucleotides agree with TRBD1. This CDR3 contains 15 residues. Germline lookup yields CDR1 MNHEY and CDR2 SMNVEV (reference sequence). The V segment lost 4 bases and the J segment 4 bases; nucleotides outside the gene matches: 7. The CDR3 loop reads CASSSQGVGADTQYF. CDR3 coding DNA: TGTGCCAGCAGTTCACAGGGGGTTGGGGCAGATACGCAGTATTTT.

The CDR3: CASSSRGGGEKLFF. CDR3 DNA: TGTGCCAGCAGCTCCCGGGGGGGCGGGGAAAAACTGTTTTTT. The chain employs TRBV11-2 and TRBJ1-4, with TRBD1 as a possible D gene (6 bases). The CDR3 is 14 amino acids. V was trimmed by 4 bases and J by 8 bases, leaving 14 bases between them. The germline V gene encodes CDR1 SGHAT and CDR2 FQNNGV. Full variable domain (rest looked up from reference TRBV11-2 and TRBJ1-4): EAGVAQSPRYKIIEKRQSVAFWCNPISGHATLYWYQQILGQGPKLLIQFQNNGVVDDSQLPKDRFSAERLKGVDSTLKIQPAKLEDSAVYLCASSSRGGGEKLFFGSGTQLSVL.

This clone was recorded once. The chain combines TRBV9 with TRBJ2-3, with 8 bases identical to TRBD1. Germline-derived CDR1 and CDR2 are SGDLS and YYNGEE. With V trimmed by 3 bases and J by 3 bases, 0 bases remained unmatched. The CDR3 length is 13 residues. The CDR3 bases are TGTGCCAGCAGCGACAGGGGGACAGATACGCAGTATTTT. Protein product: CASSDRGTDTQYF.

A single count supports this clone. This chain joins TRBV2 and TRBJ2-5; 7 bases are a match to TRBD1. Germline CDR1 SNHLY, CDR2 FYNNEI. This CDR3 spans 17 amino acids. The V segment lost 9 bases and the J segment 0 bases; nucleotides outside the gene matches: 16. This chain's CDR3 is CARGQQDRNQYQETQYF. The CDR3 nucleotides are TGTGCCAGGGGCCAGCAGGACAGGAACCAGTACCAAGAGACCCAGTACTTC.

This clone appeared a few times. The chain uses TRBV5-6 and TRBJ2-5; D uncertain. Per germline, CDR1 SGHDT and CDR2 YYEEEE. The CDR3 loop spans 18 amino acids. V gave up 1 base and J gave up 4 bases, with 23 bases separating them. The DNA of the CDR3 is TGTGCCAGCAGCTTGCAGAGGTCCGGTTTCCGATCCGGAGAGACCCAGTACTTC. Its protein product is CASSLQRSGFRSGETQYF.

J is TRBJ1-1 and V is TRBV19, with a tentative D call TRBD1 (5 bases). Trimming shortened V by 5 bases and J by 1 base, and 14 bases separated the two germline ends. This CDR3 is built from 15 residues. Germline CDR1 reads LNHDA; CDR2 reads SQIVND (reference sequence). The CDR3 DNA is TGTGCCAGTAGTGGAATCTTAACAGGGAACACTGAAGCTTTCTTT. Translated, it gives CASSGILTGNTEAFF.

J is TRBJ1-6 and V is TRBV6-2 or TRBV6-3; TRBD1 agrees at 7 bases. The CDR3 extends over 17 amino acids. J lost 5 bases, V lost 0 bases, and 7 bases had no gene match. Germline V gives CDR1 MNHEY, CDR2 SVGEGT. In DNA, the CDR3 is TGTGCCAGCAGTTACTCGAAATCAGGGGGTGATAATTCACCCCTCCACTTT. Residues: CASSYSKSGGDNSPLHF.

This rearrangement joins TRBV6-1 to TRBJ2-5; TRBD1 is a possible D gene (7 bases). CDR3 length: 14 amino acids. V was trimmed by 8 bases and J by 5 bases, leaving 18 bases between them. The germline V gene encodes CDR1 MNHNS and CDR2 SASEGT. The CDR3 spells CASRHARGVETQYF. Here the CDR3 DNA reads TGTGCCAGCCGCCATGCCAGGGGGGTGGAGACCCAGTACTTC.

V and J are TRBV5-1 and TRBJ2-2, with D uncertain. From germline, CDR1 is SGHRS and CDR2 YFSETQ. The CDR3 sequence is 14 residues long. V gave up 4 bases and J gave up 2 bases, with 9 bases separating them. The CDR3 bases are TGCGCCAGCAGCCTGAGTACCAACACCGGGGAGCTGTTTTTT. Translation gives CASSLSTNTGELFF.

About this clone: Its ends do not fully match the called genes, so a read error is possible. The V gene is TRBV6-1, the J gene TRBJ1-1; 9 bases map to TRBD1. The CDR3 contains 16 residues. Germline loops: CDR1 MNHNS, CDR2 SASEGT. DNA for the CDR3: TGTGCCAGCAGTAAAGCCGGGACAGGGATGAACACTGAAGCTTTCTTT. As protein: CASSKAGTGMNTEAFF.

The chain's CDR3 is CASSPSAVSNYGYTF. Here the CDR3 DNA reads TGTGCCAGCAGTCCGTCAGCGGTTTCGAACTATGGCTACACCTTC. The chain carries TRBV6-2 or TRBV6-3 and TRBJ1-2; D is unresolved. The CDR3 contains 15 residues. The V end lost 5 bases, the J end lost 2 bases, and 15 bases lay between the germline ends. Germline V gene lookup returns CDR1 MNHEY and CDR2 SVGEGT.

The chain recombines TRBV6-5 with TRBJ2-2; weak D call: TRBD1 (6 bases). Germline V CDR1 and CDR2: MNHEY, SVGAGI. V gave up 0 bases and J gave up 3 bases, with 11 bases separating them. The CDR3 totals 16 residues. The CDR3 is CASSYSQGRDTGELFF. The CDR3 DNA sequence: TGTGCCAGCAGTTACTCGCAGGGGCGAGACACCGGGGAGCTGTTTTTT.